A single sample is the source of the 32 T cell receptor beta chains below, sequenced in a study of lymphopenia after photon versus proton radiotherapy. Method: immunoSEQ multiplex PCR; TCRdb's copy keeps in-frame clones and lacks some. This table holds 45,000 to 65,000 clones, around 82% found once. The input for sequencing was peripheral blood, taken from a patient treated with photon-based radiotherapy. Receptors were obtained from a man aged 50 to 59 with gastric cancer.

This chain links TRBV5-5 with TRBJ2-7, with D possibly TRBD1 on 5 matching bases. The CDR3 has 12 amino acids. Trimming shortened V by 5 bases and J by 0 bases, and 6 bases separated the two germline ends. Germline lookup yields CDR1 SGHKS and CDR2 YYEKEE (reference sequence). The CDR3 loop is CASRGPSYEQYF. The CDR3 bases are TGTGCCAGCAGGGGGCCCTCCTACGAGCAGTACTTC.

This chain uses TRBV6-6 with TRBJ2-2, with 7 nucleotides matching TRBD1. Germline lookup yields CDR1 MNHNY and CDR2 SVGAGI (reference sequence). Trimming cost V 6 bases and J 4 bases; bases outside gene matches: 2. The CDR3 is 13 residues long. CDR3 coding DNA: TGTGCCAGCAGCCGACAGGGCACCGGGGAGCTGTTTTTT. This translates into CASSRQGTGELFF.

The gene calls are TRBV5-1 and TRBJ2-1; D is uncertain. The germline CDR1 and CDR2 sequences are SGHRS and YFSETQ. The ends were cut back, 0 bases at V and 4 bases at J, with 5 bases in the middle. CDR3 size: 13 residues. DNA for the CDR3: TGCGCCAGCAGCTTGGGTATTTACAATGAGCAGTTCTTC. Its translation: CASSLGIYNEQFF.

The V call is TRBV4-1, the J call TRBJ2-1; D might be TRBD2 (6 bases). Germline CDR1 reads MGHRA; CDR2 reads YSYEKL. CDR3 length: 11 residues. The V and J ends lost 1 base and 15 bases respectively, with 10 bases between them. The CDR3 protein is CASSQGGGAFF. The DNA for the CDR3 is TGCGCCAGCAGCCAAGGGGGAGGTGCGTTCTTC.

This CDR3 reads CASSYGQGKWAPQHF. CDR3 coding DNA: TGTGCCAGCAGTTACGGACAGGGTAAATGGGCGCCCCAGCATTTT. The V gene is TRBV7-8, the J gene TRBJ1-5; TRBD1 matches 8 bases. CDR1 SGHVS and CDR2 FQNEAQ come from the germline V gene. V lost 6 bases and J lost 9; bases outside the gene matches: 13. This CDR3 is built from 15 residues.

The gene calls are TRBV4-3 and TRBJ2-2; D perhaps matches TRBD2 (5 bases). Deletions cut 9 bases from V and 2 bases from J, with 19 bases between. CDR1 and CDR2 (germline): LGHNA, YSLEER. CDR3 length: 16 residues. The CDR3 bases are TGCGCCAGTCCGGGATTCAAGGTTCACAACACCGGGGAGCTGTTTTTT. Amino acids: CASPGFKVHNTGELFF.

The rearrangement links TRBV29-1 to TRBJ2-1, with 11 bases matching TRBD2. The CDR3 covers 14 residues. Germline CDR1 SQVTM, CDR2 ANQGSEA. J gave up 8 bases and V 4 bases, and 7 bases lay outside the gene matches. CDR3 sequence reads: CSVVLAGVDYEQFF. CDR3 DNA: TGCAGCGTTGTACTAGCGGGAGTAGACTATGAGCAGTTCTTC.

The rearrangement joins TRBV19 to TRBJ2-6; no clear D gene. In germline, CDR1 is LNHDA, CDR2 SQIVND (reference sequence). Trimming cost V 5 bases and J 0 bases, with 14 bases left between them. The CDR3 loop spans 17 amino acids. Written as DNA, the CDR3 is TGTGCCAGTAGTCAGATGTCAGATAGCTCTGGGGCCAACGTCCTGACTTTC. Encoded protein: CASSQMSDSSGANVLTF.

This chain uses TRBV4-1 with TRBJ1-1; the D gene is possibly TRBD1 (5 bases). Trimming removed 5 bases at V and 6 bases at J, with 19 bases between. Germline CDR1 is MGHRA and CDR2 is YSYEKL. The CDR3 is 15 residues long. The CDR3 spells CASSTRRDPVAEAFF. The CDR3 bases are TGCGCCAGCAGCACCCGCCGGGACCCGGTAGCTGAAGCTTTCTTT.

J is TRBJ2-5 and V is TRBV9; D is uncertain. The CDR3 runs 14 residues. Trimming pared 2 bases from V and 4 bases from J, leaving 12 bases between. Looked up from germline, CDR1 is SGDLS and CDR2 is YYNGEE. The CDR3: CASSVGLEGETQYF. The CDR3 region has the DNA TGTGCCAGCAGCGTTGGTTTGGAAGGAGAGACCCAGTACTTC.

The chain combines TRBV21-1 with TRBJ2-7; the table's D call, TRBD1, was not checked against the DNA. TRBV21-1 is labeled a pseudogene. The CDR3 loop spans 14 amino acids. In DNA, the CDR3 is TGTGCCAGTAAGGACAGGGGGCGGCGCTACGAGCAGTACTTC. Its protein product is CASKDRGRRYEQYF.

The J gene is TRBJ1-2, the V gene TRBV14, with a tentative D call TRBD1 (5 bases). V lost 0 bases to trimming and J lost 8 bases, with 13 bases between them. Germline assignment: CDR1 SGHDN and CDR2 FVKESK. This CDR3 comprises 14 residues. CDR3 residues: CASSQDLGVQGYTF. For the CDR3, the DNA is TGTGCCAGCAGCCAAGATCTAGGGGTGCAGGGCTACACCTTC.

This clone was detected only a few times. The chain carries TRBV10-3 and TRBJ2-1; 7 nucleotides agree with TRBD1. V was pared by 3 bases and J by 6 bases, with 5 bases of the junction left unmatched. Germline V lookup: CDR1 ENHRY, CDR2 SYGVKD. CDR3 length equals 14 residues. CDR3: CAISDRQGVNEQFF. In nucleotides, the CDR3 is TGTGCCATCAGTGATAGGCAGGGGGTCAATGAGCAGTTCTTC.

The CDR3: CASSQGPGQGSAEAFF. DNA for the CDR3: TGCGCCAGCAGCCAAGGCCCGGGACAGGGGTCCGCTGAAGCTTTCTTT. The rearrangement links TRBV4-1 to TRBJ1-1; 10 bases line up with TRBD1. This CDR3 comprises 16 residues. Germline V gene lookup returns CDR1 MGHRA and CDR2 YSYEKL. V shed 1 base, J shed 6 bases, and the junction held 8 bases outside the gene matches.

The V and J genes are TRBV25-1 and TRBJ2-3; 12 bases are a match to TRBD2. With V trimmed by 8 bases and J by 8 bases, 11 bases remained unmatched. This CDR3 is built from 15 residues. Germline lookup yields CDR1 MGHDK and CDR2 SYGVNS. The CDR3 bases are TGTGCCAGCTCTGGGTCTAGCGGGAGGGCCATTACGCAGTATTTT. Translating gives CASSGSSGRAITQYF.

This sequence joins TRBV28 and TRBJ1-1, with 9 bases that match TRBD1. CDR1 and CDR2 from the germline V gene are MDHEN and SYDVKM. V was clipped by 7 bases and J by 2 bases; unmatched bases: 8. The CDR3 spans 15 residues. The CDR3 reads CASTTPGQGNTEAFF. CDR3 bases: TGTGCCAGCACGACCCCGGGACAGGGAAACACTGAAGCTTTCTTT.

J is TRBJ1-1 and V is TRBV18; D remains unclear. The germline V gene has CDR1 KGHSH and CDR2 LQKENI. The CDR3 contains 14 residues. Trimming cost V 5 bases and J 5 bases, with 15 bases left between them. CDR3 nucleotide sequence: TGTGCCAGCTCAGCCCGGTCCCAGACGACTGAAGCTTTCTTT. Protein: CASSARSQTTEAFF.

The gene calls are TRBV13 and TRBJ1-4; D perhaps matches TRBD1 (5 bases). CDR1 is PRHDT, CDR2 FYEKMQ, per germline (reference sequence). V was pared by 5 bases and J by 5 bases, with 12 bases between. This CDR3 has 14 amino acids. CDR3: CASSPSGENEKLFF. CDR3 sequence (DNA): TGTGCCAGCAGCCCGTCGGGGGAAAATGAAAAACTGTTTTTT. The full variable domain, completed using reference TRBV13 and TRBJ1-4, is AAGVIQSPRHLIKEKRETATLKCYPIPRHDTVYWYQQGPGQDPQFLISFYEKMQSDKGSIPDRFSAQQFSDYHSELNMSSLELGDSALYFCASSPSGENEKLFFGSGTQLSVL.

The chain has TRBV10-1 and TRBJ2-7, with D tentatively TRBD1 or TRBD2 (5 bases each). The CDR3 is made up of 13 amino acids. Germline-derived CDR1 and CDR2 are WNHNN and SYGVQD (reference sequence). V was pared by 7 bases and J by 3 bases, with 13 bases between. The CDR3 DNA is TGCGCCAGCATGGGACCCCAAGACTACGAGCAGTACTTC. Translation gives CASMGPQDYEQYF.

The chain couples TRBV19 to TRBJ2-3; 7 bases fit TRBD1. Germline V gene sequence: CDR1 LNHDA, CDR2 SQIVND (reference sequence). The CDR3 consists of 14 residues. V lost 1 base, J lost 3 bases, and 1 base stayed unmatched. As DNA, the CDR3 is TGTGCCAGTAGTATAGGCAGGGGGACAGATACGCAGTATTTT. Translated: CASSIGRGTDTQYF.

The rearrangement links TRBV7-6 to TRBJ2-1; D could derive from TRBD1 or TRBD2 (5 bases each). CDR3 length equals 17 residues. V dropped 1 base and J dropped 0 bases, with 13 bases sitting between them. Germline CDR1 reads SGHVS; CDR2 reads FNYEAQ. The CDR3 bases are TGTGCCAGCAGCTTAGGGGGACGGGGCCGCTCCTACAATGAGCAGTTCTTC. It translates to CASSLGGRGRSYNEQFF. Drawing the rest from reference TRBV7-6 and TRBJ2-1, the complete variable domain is GAGVSQSPRYKVTKRGQDVALRCDPISGHVSLYWYRQALGQGPEFLTYFNYEAQQDKSGLPNDRFSAERPEGSISTLTIQRTEQRDSAMYRCASSLGGRGRSYNEQFFGPGTRLTVL.

The chain is built from TRBV7-9 and TRBJ2-1, with D tentatively TRBD1 or TRBD2 (6 bases each). V was trimmed by 1 base and J by 14 bases, leaving 12 bases between them. The CDR3 runs to 12 residues. The V gene's germline CDR1 is SEHNR and CDR2 FQNEAQ (reference sequence). The chain's CDR3 is CASSLEAGEEFF. CDR3 DNA sequence: TGTGCCAGCAGCTTAGAGGCAGGGGAGGAGTTCTTC.

The CDR3, as DNA: TGTGCCAGCTCCTCTCCGGGGGCTAGCGGGAGCTACGAGCAGTACTTC. It codes for CASSSPGASGSYEQYF. This rearrangement joins TRBV18 to TRBJ2-5; TRBD2 aligns across 10 bases. Near its end, the DNA agrees better with TRBJ2-7, so the J call may be wrong. Germline assignment: CDR1 KGHSH and CDR2 LQKENI. The CDR3 loop spans 16 amino acids.

The chain has TRBV18 and TRBJ2-3, with 7 bases matching TRBD2. CDR1 is KGHSH and CDR2 is LQKENI in the germline V gene. V lost 3 bases, J lost 5 bases, and 5 bases stayed unmatched. CDR3 size: 14 residues. The CDR3 DNA reads as TGTGCCAGCTCACCTGGACTAGATCAAGATACGCAGTATTTT. This sequence encodes CASSPGLDQDTQYF.

This chain joins TRBV5-1 and TRBJ2-7; perhaps TRBD2 as D (6 bases). Trimming took off 4 bases at V and 2 bases at J, with 16 bases between the two ends. The CDR3 sequence is 15 residues long. Germline values: CDR1 SGHRS, CDR2 YFSETQ. In DNA, the CDR3 is TGCGCCAGCAGCGGGGGGATCGGAGGGACCTACGAGCAGTACTTC. The encoded protein is CASSGGIGGTYEQYF.

The chain employs TRBV18 and TRBJ1-1; D is unclear. The V gene lost 5 bases and the J gene lost 0 bases, with 7 bases spanning the gap. CDR3 length: 13 amino acids. CDR1 and CDR2 from the germline V gene are KGHSH and LQKENI. The CDR3 loop reads CASSEGMNTEAFF. The CDR3 coding sequence is TGTGCCAGCTCAGAAGGGATGAACACTGAAGCTTTCTTT.

This clone was recorded once. This chain connects TRBV6-6 to TRBJ1-1; maybe TRBD1 (5 bases). Trimming pared 4 bases from V and 3 bases from J, leaving 9 bases between. The CDR3 length is 13 residues. Germline-derived CDR1 and CDR2 are MNHNY and SVGAGI (reference sequence). DNA of the CDR3: TGTGCCAGCAGTTCACAGGTCCACACTGAAGCTTTCTTT. Translation: CASSSQVHTEAFF.

This clone was seen only once. This rearrangement joins TRBV28 to TRBJ2-1, with 9 positions matching TRBD2. Germline V gene lookup returns CDR1 MDHEN and CDR2 SYDVKM. The V and J ends lost 11 bases and 3 bases, in that order; junction bases with no gene match: 8. The CDR3 contains 14 residues. In DNA, the CDR3 is TGTGCCGCCCAGACTAGCGGCCTCTACAATGAGCAGTTCTTC. This gives the protein CAAQTSGLYNEQFF.

The chain recombines TRBV7-8 with TRBJ1-1, with unresolved D. The CDR3 is 12 amino acids. Germline values: CDR1 SGHVS, CDR2 FQNEAQ. Trimming cost V 3 bases and J 8 bases, with 10 bases left between them. This chain's CDR3 is CASSFLDGEAFF. The CDR3 DNA is TGTGCCAGCAGCTTTCTCGACGGCGAAGCTTTCTTT.

The V and J genes are TRBV18 and TRBJ2-7; D could derive from TRBD1 or TRBD2 (5 bases each). Germline V gene sequence: CDR1 KGHSH, CDR2 LQKENI. V shed 6 bases and J shed 3 bases, with 15 bases lying between them. The CDR3 has 14 residues. Here the CDR3 reads CASSPIEGSYEQYF. The DNA of the CDR3 is TGTGCCAGCTCTCCCATAGAGGGGAGCTACGAGCAGTACTTC.

The chain recombines TRBV7-8 with TRBJ2-7; 9 bases fit TRBD2. The CDR3 has 17 amino acids. CDR1 is SGHVS and CDR2 is FQNEAQ in the germline V gene. Trimming at V came to 5 bases and at J to 0 bases, leaving 11 bases not matched to a gene. The chain's CDR3 is CASSPGRLAGYSYEQYF. Written as DNA, the CDR3 is TGTGCCAGCAGCCCCGGGCGTCTAGCGGGATACTCCTACGAGCAGTACTTC.

This clone was counted a few times. The chain is built from TRBV9 and TRBJ1-4; D possibly corresponds to TRBD1 (5 bases). V lost 3 bases, J lost 5 bases, and 17 bases lay in between. The CDR3 is 16 residues long. CDR1 is SGDLS and CDR2 is YYNGEE in the germline V gene. Here the CDR3 reads CASSAPGRGGNEKLFF. DNA of the CDR3: TGTGCCAGCAGCGCCCCTGGGCGGGGGGGAAATGAAAAACTGTTTTTT.